This TCR beta chain was retrieved from a study of esophageal squamous cell carcinoma under preoperative chemotherapy. Broader study findings: Paclitaxel-nedaplatin therapy caused immediate, substantial clonotype frequency changes. Tumor-infiltrating lymphocytes showed no significant post-chemotherapy TCR diversity increase, unlike peripheral T cells. After treatment, tumor-infiltrating lymphocytes seemed to come partly from incoming peripheral T cells, not only local changes.

The V end was cut by 4 bases, the J end by 0 bases, with 12 bases between. Germline CDR1 reads SGHRS; CDR2 reads YFSETQ. This CDR3 region has 15 residues. TCRdb independently ran MiXCR on the PCR reads; one entry per CDR3 protein. The sample records approximately 30,000 distinct CDR3 sequences, roughly 52% being singletons. This clonotype occurred many times. What it binds is not known. Time point denoted: before preoperative PTX-NDP chemotherapy. This clonotype originated in a human donor with esophageal squamous cell carcinoma. The donor label of this sample is uncertain. The chain uses TRBV5-1 and TRBJ2-3; D is perhaps TRBD2 (5 bases). This material was obtained from a patient given preoperative chemotherapy. The CDR3 here is CASSLPTGSTDTQYF. DNA for the CDR3: TGCGCCAGCAGCCTTCCTACGGGGAGCACAGATACGCAGTATTTT.